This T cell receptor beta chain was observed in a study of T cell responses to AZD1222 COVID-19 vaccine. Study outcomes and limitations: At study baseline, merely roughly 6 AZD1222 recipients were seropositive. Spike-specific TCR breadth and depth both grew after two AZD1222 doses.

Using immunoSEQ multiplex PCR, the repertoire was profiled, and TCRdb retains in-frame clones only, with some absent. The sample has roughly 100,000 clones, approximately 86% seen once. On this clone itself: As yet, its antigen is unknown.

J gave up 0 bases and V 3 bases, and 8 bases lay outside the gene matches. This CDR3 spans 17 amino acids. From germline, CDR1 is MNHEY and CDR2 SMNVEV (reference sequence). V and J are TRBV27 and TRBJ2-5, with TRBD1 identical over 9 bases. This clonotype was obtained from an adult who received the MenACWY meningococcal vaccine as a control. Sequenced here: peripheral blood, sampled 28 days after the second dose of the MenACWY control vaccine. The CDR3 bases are TGTGCCAGCAGTTTTCGCATGACAGGGGGGCACCAAGAGACCCAGTACTTC. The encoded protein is CASSFRMTGGHQETQYF.